The source of this T cell receptor (beta chain) is a study of T cells in Graves' hyperthyroidism and ophthalmopathy. Study information: Peripheral blood was taken when the disease was first diagnosed, before any treatment began.

In this sample, this clonotype turned up many times. Its specificity is not known. The CDR3 regions of TCR beta were amplified from RNA transcripts. First-round RT-PCR of the TCR CDR3 relied on the HTBI primer set. Using its own MiXCR run on the multiplex PCR reads, TCRdb lists one record per CDR3 protein. Among around 720,000 distinct CDR3 sequences listed, over 35% were seen once. Diagnosis of hyperthyroidism was new in patients aged 18 to 65, and its duration was under 2 months. Study results and limitations: The model anticipated ophthalmopathy a median around six months pre-onset. Most expanded thyroid clonotypes above 0.001 recurred in blood.

The CDR3 consists of 14 residues. CDR1 is LNHDA and CDR2 is SQIVND in the germline V gene (reference sequence). V gave up 8 bases and J gave up 7 bases, with 17 bases separating them. The material sequenced was blood. The sequence was obtained from a woman between 35 and 50 years old with Graves' hyperthyroidism. This chain connects TRBV19 to TRBJ1-4; possibly TRBD1 for D (5 bases). In DNA, the CDR3 is TGTGCCAGTTCCCCGCCAGGGCTCGGTGAAAAACTGTTTTTT. It specifies CASSPPGLGEKLFF.